This T cell receptor (beta chain) came from a study of blood T cell repertoires in COVID-19. Study background: The cDNA or gDNA used as material had been derived from T cells, B-cell-depleted T cells, or PBMCs.

With 0 bases clipped from V and 6 bases from J, the junction kept 2 bases outside the gene matches. Per germline, CDR1 SGDLS and CDR2 YYNGEE. The CDR3 sequence is 13 residues long. In the source study's methods: Amplified reference gene primers provided the basis for estimating nucleated cell counts. The protocol was immunoSEQ multiplex PCR, while the TCRdb copy is restricted to in-frame clones and leaves out a portion. D and trimming come from the DNA, and the V and J calls and clone size come from that table. The sample shows about 97,000 clones, about 85% of them seen only once. The source material was peripheral blood. The TCR was taken from a woman aged 70 to 79 with active or convalescent COVID-19. This sequence joins TRBV9 and TRBJ1-2, with TRBD1 identical over 7 bases. The CDR3 loop is CASSVDRGDGYTF. CDR3 coding DNA: TGTGCCAGCAGCGTAGACAGGGGCGATGGCTACACCTTC.